The clone carrying this TCR beta chain was counted between two and nine times. Its target is unknown. CDR3 length equals 16 residues. CDR1 and CDR2 (germline): SGDLS, YYNGEE. With 1 base clipped from V and 5 bases from J, the junction kept 10 bases outside the gene matches. This specimen belongs to a study of cytomegalovirus exposure and HLA in healthy donors. Primers for the PCR totalled 60 Vbeta and 13 Jbeta. The data were produced by immunoSEQ multiplex PCR, yet TCRdb's version contains in-frame clones alone and is incomplete. There are roughly 99,000 clones in the sample; approximately 74% occur only once, and 13% to 15% lies in the top ten. Study-level points and caveats: As a later analysis revealed, most CMV-associated TCR beta chains appeared HLA-restricted. Donor immune exposure was known only as CMV serostatus.

The rearrangement uses TRBV9 and TRBJ2-5, with TRBD2 matching 8 bases. Source material: PBMCs. The clonotype comes from a woman aged 40 to 49 in good health and CMV-seropositive. The chain's CDR3 is CASSVSGGETRETQYF. CDR3 nucleotide sequence: TGTGCCAGCAGCGTATCGGGGGGGGAAACCAGGGAGACCCAGTACTTC.